The present T cell receptor (beta chain) was sequenced within a study of early T cells in non-severe SARS-CoV-2 infection. This CDR3 comprises 15 residues. The germline V gene has CDR1 SGHVS and CDR2 FNYEAQ. V lost 0 bases and J lost 5; bases outside the gene matches: 4. TCRdb called the 5' RACE reads again in MiXCR, with one record for every CDR3 protein. Here the sample spans tens of thousands of distinct CDR3 sequences, more than 8.5% being singletons. This clonotype was seen repeatedly, ten times or more. This clonotype was obtained from an adult who was a healthcare worker with PCR-confirmed SARS-CoV-2 infection or an uninfected control (not recorded which). The source was whole blood, collected at baseline. The chain employs TRBV7-6 and TRBJ2-1; 7 bases agree with TRBD2. This CDR3 reads CASSLALARNNEQFF. The CDR3 bases are TGTGCCAGCAGCTTAGCACTAGCGCGAAACAATGAGCAGTTCTTC.